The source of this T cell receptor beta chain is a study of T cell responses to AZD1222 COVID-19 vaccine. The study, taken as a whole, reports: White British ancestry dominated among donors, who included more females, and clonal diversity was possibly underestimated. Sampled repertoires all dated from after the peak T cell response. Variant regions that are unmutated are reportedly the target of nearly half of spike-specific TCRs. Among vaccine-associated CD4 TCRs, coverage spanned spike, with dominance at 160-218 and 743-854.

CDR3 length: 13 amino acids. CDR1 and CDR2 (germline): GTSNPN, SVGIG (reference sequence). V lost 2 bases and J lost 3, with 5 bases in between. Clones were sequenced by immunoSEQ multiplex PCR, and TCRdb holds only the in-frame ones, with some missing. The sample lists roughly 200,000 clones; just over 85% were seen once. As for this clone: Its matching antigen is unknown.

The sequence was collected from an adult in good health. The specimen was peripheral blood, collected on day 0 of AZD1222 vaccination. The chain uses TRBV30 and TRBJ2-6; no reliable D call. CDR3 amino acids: CAWSLNGANVLTF. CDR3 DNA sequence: TGTGCCTGGAGTCTTAATGGGGCCAACGTCCTGACTTTC.